This is a list of T cell receptor beta chains from one sample in a study of blood T cell repertoires in COVID-19. The assay was immunoSEQ multiplex PCR, and TCRdb's table has in-frame clones only and misses some. This sample has under 100,000 clones, with approximately 78% found just once. Sequencing was performed on peripheral blood. These receptor sequences come from a man in his fifties or sixties with acute or convalescent COVID-19. CDR3s include the opening cysteine and the closing phenylalanine or tryptophan. A D gene is named only where the DNA matches it firmly. Size is omitted from some rows. Given values are once, few, many or a class for expanded clones.

j_gene | d_gene | abundance | len | v_gene | CDR3aa | CDR3nt
TRBJ2-1 | - | - | 14 | TRBV28 | CASREGASYNEQFF | TGTGCCAGCAGGGAGGGGGCGTCCTACAATGAGCAGTTCTTC
TRBJ1-4 | - | - | 13 | TRBV7-9 | CASSLVASEKLFF | TGTGCCAGCAGCTTAGTAGCCAGTGAAAAACTGTTTTTT
TRBJ1-1 | - | - | 14 | TRBV13 | CASSLPGWNTEAFF | TGTGCCAGCAGCTTACCAGGGTGGAACACTGAAGCTTTCTTT
TRBJ2-7 | TRBD1 | - | 16 | TRBV19 | CASSIDAGQGKSEQYF | TGTGCCAGTAGTATAGATGCTGGACAGGGGAAAAGCGAGCAGTACTTC
TRBJ1-5 | TRBD1 | - | 15 | TRBV3-1/TRBV3-2 | CASSQGGGNNQPQHF | TGTGCCAGCAGCCAAGGAGGGGGCAACAATCAGCCCCAGCATTTT
TRBJ2-5 | TRBD1 | - | 15 | TRBV6-5 | CASSTRDRPRETQYF | TGTGCCAGCAGTACCCGGGACAGGCCTCGAGAGACCCAGTACTTC
TRBJ2-5 | - | - | 13 | TRBV19 | CASQRGGRETQYF | TGTGCCAGTCAAAGGGGAGGCAGGGAGACCCAGTACTTC
TRBJ1-5 | - | - | 13 | TRBV3-1/TRBV3-2 | CASSQGEDQPQHF | TGTGCCAGCAGCCAGGGGGAGGACCAGCCCCAGCATTTT
TRBJ2-7 | - | - | 14 | TRBV7-9 | CASTTLPGVDEQYF | TGTGCCAGCACCACACTGCCGGGGGTGGACGAGCAGTACTTC
TRBJ2-2 | - | - | 13 | TRBV6-2/TRBV6-3 | CASSLDGTGELFF | TGTGCCAGCAGTCTAGATGGCACCGGGGAGCTGTTTTTT
TRBJ2-1 | TRBD2 | - | 15 | TRBV7-8 | CASSSLAGPFYEQFF | TGTGCCAGCAGCTCTCTAGCGGGCCCCTTTTATGAGCAGTTCTTC
TRBJ2-2 | TRBD1 | - | 16 | TRBV18 | CASSPPTGGNTGELFF | TGTGCCAGCTCACCACCGACAGGGGGGAACACCGGGGAGCTGTTTTTT
TRBJ1-1 | - | - | 10 | TRBV7-9 | CASKREGAFF | TGTGCCAGCAAGAGGGAGGGAGCTTTCTTT
TRBJ2-1 | - | - | 16 | TRBV7-6 | CASSSSGTYSYNEQFF | TGTGCCAGCAGCTCCTCCGGGACTTACTCCTACAATGAGCAGTTCTTC
TRBJ1-1 | - | - | 15 | TRBV7-2 | CASSMWGGGRTEAFF | TGTGCCAGCTCCATGTGGGGGGGCGGAAGAACTGAAGCTTTCTTT
TRBJ1-2 | - | few | 13 | TRBV4-2 | CASSQTGTDGYTF | TGTGCCAGCAGCCAAACAGGGACCGATGGCTACACCTTC
TRBJ1-1 | - | few | 13 | TRBV9 | CASSETVATEAFF | TGTGCCAGCAGCGAGACAGTAGCCACTGAAGCTTTCTTT
TRBJ2-5 | - | once | 13 | TRBV6-5 | CASRRVLRETQYF | TGTGCCAGCAGACGGGTCCTCCGAGAGACCCAGTACTTC
TRBJ2-1 | TRBD2 | - | 15 | TRBV5-1 | CASSLSSGSPNEQFF | TGCGCCAGCAGCTTGTCAAGCGGGAGTCCCAATGAGCAGTTCTTC
TRBJ1-1 | - | - | 13 | TRBV11-2 | CASSLPFRAEAFF | TGTGCCAGCAGCTTGCCCTTTCGGGCTGAAGCTTTCTTT
TRBJ1-5 | - | few | 15 | TRBV7-6 | CASSKMSGANQPQHF | TGTGCCAGCAGCAAAATGTCGGGTGCCAATCAGCCCCAGCATTTT
TRBJ2-1 | - | once | 13 | TRBV4-2 | CASSQGADNEQFF | TGTGCCAGCAGCCAAGGAGCGGACAATGAGCAGTTCTTC
TRBJ1-6 | TRBD1 | - | 14 | TRBV5-4 | CASSGQGMRSPLHF | TGTGCCAGCAGTGGACAGGGAATGAGATCACCCCTCCACTTT
TRBJ1-3 | - | - | 16 | TRBV6-5 | CASSYSRRGGSDTIYF | TGTGCCAGCAGTTACTCGAGGCGGGGTGGATCGGACACCATATATTTT
TRBJ2-7 | TRBD2 | few | 14 | TRBV5-4 | CASSSGPGGEEQYF | TGTGCCAGCAGCTCAGGCCCTGGGGGGGAGGAGCAGTACTTC
TRBJ1-2 | TRBD1 | - | 16 | TRBV18 | CASSPLGGTGWNGYTF | TGTGCCAGCTCACCCCTGGGAGGGACAGGGTGGAATGGCTACACCTTC
TRBJ1-1 | - | - | 12 | TRBV6-6 | CASSPRTGRAFF | TGTGCCAGCAGTCCCCGGACGGGAAGGGCTTTCTTT
TRBJ1-5 | TRBD1 | - | 16 | TRBV6-2/TRBV6-3 | CASSSGGQGGSQPQHF | TGTGCCAGCAGTTCAGGGGGACAGGGGGGATCTCAGCCCCAGCATTTT
TRBJ2-3 | TRBD1 | - | 16 | TRBV5-1 | CASRHGDRGPTDTQYF | TGCGCCAGCAGACACGGCGACAGGGGGCCCACAGATACGCAGTATTTT
TRBJ1-2 | - | few | 14 | TRBV7-9 | CASSLLGSHYGYTF | TGTGCCAGCAGCCTACTAGGCAGTCACTATGGCTACACCTTC
TRBJ1-1 | - | - | 13 | TRBV18 | CASLDGMNTEAFF | TGTGCCAGCTTGGACGGGATGAACACTGAAGCTTTCTTT
TRBJ2-3 | TRBD1 | - | 16 | TRBV7-2 | CASSRGQGAVEDTQYF | TGTGCCAGCAGCAGGGGACAGGGGGCGGTTGAAGATACGCAGTATTTT
TRBJ2-1 | - | - | 14 | TRBV16 | CASSQWQGSDEQFF | TGTGCCAGCAGCCAATGGCAGGGGAGCGATGAGCAGTTCTTC
TRBJ2-3 | - | - | 12 | TRBV24-1 | CATSDLASRAYF | TGTGCCACCAGTGATTTAGCCTCCCGAGCGTATTTT
TRBJ1-1 | - | - | 16 | TRBV19 | CASSPTTGGRNTEAFF | TGTGCCAGTAGTCCGACGACAGGTGGGAGGAACACTGAAGCTTTCTTT